This T cell receptor beta chain was captured by sequencing in a study of cytomegalovirus exposure and HLA in healthy donors (dated by TCRdb to about 2017). At the level of the whole study: According to an earlier analysis of around 600 of the donors, some 170 million T cells yielded approximately 120 million unique TCR beta sequences and less than 300 Gb of sequence data. The T cell repertoires of 550 to 850 subjects were profiled by immunosequencing and related to cytomegalovirus serostatus. In an earlier analysis of 550 to 700 of the donors, high-throughput TCR beta sequencing was used to judge whether each TCR beta V gene segment behaved as functional or pseudogenic. HLA typing included class I and class II loci at four-digit resolution. A handful of DR-DQ haplotypes were treated as single units for association and clustering because of strong linkage in the cohort. Donor age, sex, ethnicity and CMV serostatus were compiled together with the repertoire data. The later analysis used no new phenotypic data to find candidate immune exposures, relying instead on TCR beta sequences and their occurrence across donors. The number of typed donors differed by locus: about 620-640 for A, B, C, DRB1 and DQB1; approximately 520 for DQA1; 606 for DPA1; and some 450 for DPB1. Among the approximately 400 genotyped donors, roughly 80% belonged to the genetic ancestry cluster associated with self-reported Caucasian donors. Among around 400 genotyped donors of the cohort, an average of around 220,000 unique TCR beta nucleotide sequences was sequenced per donor, of which 15% to 20% were non-productive. All discovery cohort repertoires had been generated on a single sequencing platform. In a later genetic analysis, genome-wide SNP genotypes for about three fifths of the 666 donors were used, and that subset was treated as a discovery cohort. The aim of the study was to test whether cataloging public T cell receptors could identify signatures of past pathogen exposure. An early release that covered approximately 600 HLA-typed donors contained around 300 gigabases of sequencing data and 80 million or so unique TCR sequences. A later analysis re-examined previously published TCR beta repertoires from 610 or so donors and added high-resolution HLA genotyping to investigate patterns of TCR occurrence. Besides the first cohort of roughly 700 subjects, a separate validation cohort made up of some 110 different subjects was used. To predict cytomegalovirus infection status, the study combined high-throughput TCR immunosequencing, statistical association of individual TCRs with disease status, and machine learning.

The cohort comprised 710 or so healthy bone marrow donors. Cohort members were all nominally healthy when sampled, although unrecorded immune exposures were likely present. The donor tested CMV seropositive, placing the donor among the 289 seropositive members of the cohort. A peripheral blood sample was provided by each donor, and peripheral blood mononuclear cells were used for TCR beta sequencing. The Qiagen DNeasy Blood Extraction Kit was used to extract genomic DNA from the blood cell samples. Receptors were amplified or captured by the immunoSEQ multiplex PCR assay. For the multiplex PCR, a mixture combining 60 forward primers for TCR Vbeta segments and 13 reverse primers for TCR Jbeta segments was used. The CDR3 region of rearranged TCR beta genes was amplified from genomic DNA by a multiplex PCR assay. The amplified TCR beta libraries were sequenced on the Illumina HiSeq System as 87-base-pair reads. As for the original processing: Across the roughly 640 repertoires, a later analysis counted roughly 84 million unique TCR beta chains, some 11 million of which were shared by at least two donors. Raw reads were error-corrected and collapsed into unique sequences with a nearest-neighbor algorithm that merged closely related sequences to remove PCR and sequencing errors. V, D and J gene segments were assigned by aligning CDR3 sequences to IMGT reference sequences. For a sequence to be retained, at least a six-nucleotide match to both a V gene segment and a J gene segment was required. A rearrangement counted as productive if the CDR3 had no stop codons and remained in frame with V and J, and every other rearrangement counted as non-productive. Following IMGT convention, CDR3 was defined as the stretch from the second conserved V-encoded cysteine up to the conserved J-encoded phenylalanine. In an earlier analysis of 550 to 650 of the donors, sequences lacking an unambiguous match to a single V gene segment were excluded. An earlier analysis of just under 600 of the donors called V segments functional above 56.7% productive rearrangements and segregating when the between-donor standard deviation exceeded 5%. To diagnose cytomegalovirus status from the catalog of TCR beta chain sequences, a statistical classification framework was built. In a later analysis, TCR nucleotide sequences were compared against IMGT/GENE-DB human TR gene sequences so that V and J genes could be assigned. A later analysis assigned CDR3 sequences and most-parsimonious VDJ recombination scenarios with the TCRdist pipeline. In a later analysis, each TCR beta chain was defined by its CDR3 amino acid sequence together with its V-gene family, and reads lacking a unique V-gene family were excluded. In a later analysis, around 600 highly shared, low-generation-probability nucleotide sequences were removed to address suspected cross-contamination and a sequencing artifact. In a later analysis, a clonal expansion index was calculated for each public chain from normalized within-repertoire ranks of inferred template counts. A later analysis computed generation probabilities with a VDJ recombination model fitted to out-of-frame rearrangements, and checked the results against IGoR. A later analysis scored TCR-TCR, TCR-HLA and TCR-CMV co-occurrence with hypergeometric tests, applying a repertoire-size bias correction to TCR pairs. A later analysis estimated false discovery rates by permuting HLA or CMV assignments 20 times. In a later analysis, co-occurring TCRs were grouped using DBSCAN, and TCRdist sequence similarity was added for clustering within HLA-allele-positive subsets. For co-occurrence clustering, repertoires with fewer than 30,000 or more than 120,000 public chains were excluded, along with four or five repertoires with anomalous nucleotide sharing. TCRdb retrieved this table from immuneACCESS and kept in-frame rearrangements only. Not all clones are present; in checked studies, unresolved V genes account for under half, and no reason is known for the remainder. V, J and clone size were drawn from that table, and D and trimming were deduced from the DNA. This sample is represented by about 210,000 clones; roughly 82% of them were singletons. Of the sample, nearly 6% is held by the ten largest clones.

The sample holds a few counts of this clone. The clone's antigen remains unknown. No qualities accompany the bases; no much larger clone lies one base away. Points the paper makes about the study in general: At a false discovery rate of 0.05, a later analysis linked some 17,000 TCR beta sequences to specific HLA alleles. Cytomegalovirus status was reported to be diagnosed by the classifier with high specificity and sensitivity in both the original and validation cohorts. In a later analysis, several top co-occurrence clusters were reported to appear linked to parvovirus B19, influenza, CMV and Epstein-Barr virus. In vitro tests confirmed that three of the cytomegalovirus-associated TCR beta chains recognize cytomegalovirus antigens. Because HLA typing was missing for some donors at each locus, association tests included only the typed subset. According to the authors, the approach could potentially be generalized to other disease states and immunological phenotypes. In a later analysis, HLA-associated TCR beta chains were found to be more clonally expanded and to have lower generation probabilities than equally common non-associated chains. A further reported finding was that TCR beta sequences accurately predicted the HLA-A and HLA-B alleles for most subjects in the first cohort. The study gave a list of under 200 TCR beta chains associated with cytomegalovirus. A later genetic analysis reported fewer N-insertions in productive TCRs among donors in an Asian-associated ancestry cluster than the roughly 640-donor mean. In a later analysis, the rate of TCR association differed among HLA loci, with DRB1 alleles having the most associated TCRs and HLA-C alleles having the fewest. For the cohort, immune exposure information was limited to CMV serostatus. In an earlier analysis of around 600 of the donors, most TCR beta V segments appeared in productive rearrangements about 87% or about 30% of the time, broadly matching IMGT annotations. While some public TCRs were present in many individuals, most TCR sequences turned up only very rarely across donors. Presence/absence analyses assumed roughly uniform sequencing depth across donors, an assumption that may not hold. A later analysis found that most CMV-associated TCR beta chains appeared HLA-restricted, with HLA associations seemingly driven largely by CMV exposure. When HLA alleles, especially DR and DQ, strongly co-occurred, TCR associations were difficult to assign to individual alleles. This cohort had only TCR beta chains sequenced, and the lack of alpha or paired-chain data limited which features could be detected. The earlier analysis of approximately 540 of the donors excluded roughly 17 rarely observed V segments, including chromosome 9 orphons, because counts were too low. An association between a missense DCLRE1C variant and V-gene and J-gene trimming of TCR beta chains was found in a later genetic analysis and replicated in an independent cohort. A group of highly shared sequence variants was considered likely to be a technical artifact of the sequencing pipeline. Correlated functional status among segregating V segments might reflect linkage disequilibrium, but an unknown experimental factor could not be ruled out.

The sequenced sample consisted of PBMCs. The clonotype comes from a man aged 40-49 years in good health and CMV-seropositive.

In nucleotide form, the sequence is TGTGCCAGCAGCCGTGCGGGGCGCGGAGAACTGTTTTTT. It translates to CASSRAGRGELFF. Rearrangement joined TRBV7-9 to TRBJ1-4; the best D guess is TRBD1, with 5 bases matching. The junction shows trimming of 5 bases on V and 12 bases on J, plus 16 bases between the germline ends. From its cysteine to its phenylalanine, the CDR3 spans 13 amino acids. CDR3 DNA only is kept here, 39 bases in frame from base 1. CDR1 and CDR2, looked up from the germline V gene (reference sequence), are SEHNR and FQNEAQ.